These T cell receptor beta chains were read from a single sample in a study of regulatory T cells in long-lasting Graves disease. A single record per CDR3 protein comes from TCRdb applying MiXCR to the multiplex PCR reads. The data show about 620,000 distinct CDR3 sequences, 16% seen once. A further study also used this sample, focusing on T cells in Graves' hyperthyroidism and ophthalmopathy.

Sequencing used peripheral blood mononuclear cells (PBMCs), obtained at new diagnosis, from a patient treated with antithyroid drugs. These receptors all come from a woman between 25 and 40 years old with Graves disease. Both conserved end residues are part of each CDR3. The D gene is left open where the match is weak. Clone size is shown for a subset of rows, as once, few, many or a class of expanded clone.

CDR3nt	CDR3aa	len	abundance	v_gene	j_gene	d_gene
TGTGCTAGCAGCCTCGGACAGGGGTCTGAGACCCAGTACTTC	CASSLGQGSETQYF	14	many	TRBV7-7	TRBJ2-5	TRBD1
TGTGCCAGCAGTAGACAGGGGACATCCACAGATACGCAGTATTTT	CASSRQGTSTDTQYF	15	many	TRBV2	TRBJ2-3	TRBD1
TGTGCCAGCAGCCTCCCCCGGGCCCTAGGGGTAGTGCAGTTCTTC	CASSLPRALGVVQFF	15	few	TRBV5-4	TRBJ2-1	-
TGTGCCAGCAGTTTAGCTCCGGGAGCGAGGCAAGAGACCCAGTACTTC	CASSLAPGARQETQYF	16	-	TRBV27	TRBJ2-5	-
TGTGCCGGAGGACTAGCGGGAGGTCGGAATGAGCAGTTCTTC	CAGGLAGGRNEQFF	14	many	TRBV30	TRBJ2-1	TRBD2
TGTGCCAGCAGTGAAGGCCTGTATGGCTACACCTTC	CASSEGLYGYTF	12	many	TRBV6-1	TRBJ1-2	-
TGTGCCAGCAGCGACCCGGGACAGGGGAGGAACACTGAAGCTTTCTTT	CASSDPGQGRNTEAFF	16	-	TRBV9	TRBJ1-1	TRBD1
TGTGCCTGGAGTCCGAGAGGGGTTCGGTCCGCGCGAGCTTTCTTT	CAWSPRGVRSARAFF	15	-	TRBV30	TRBJ1-1	-
TGTGCCAGCAGCGCTACCGCAACTAATGAAAAACTGTTTTTT	CASSATATNEKLFF	14	many	TRBV11-2	TRBJ1-4	-
TGTGCCAGCAGCCGAAGCGGAGGGCGGGGGACTGAAGCTTTCTTT	CASSRSGGRGTEAFF	15	many	TRBV28	TRBJ1-1	-
TGTGCCAGCAGCCCTGAGCAGCGGGTCAACAATGAGCAGTTCTTC	CASSPEQRVNNEQFF	15	few	TRBV14	TRBJ2-1	-
TGCAGTGCCATAGCGGGGGGGAACTCCTACAATGAGCAGTTCTTC	CSAIAGGNSYNEQFF	15	many	TRBV20-1	TRBJ2-1	TRBD2
TGTGCCAGCAGCCTGTCGTTCTTCGGGGAGACCCAGTACTTC	CASSLSFFGETQYF	14	-	TRBV5-5	TRBJ2-5	-
TGTGCCAGCAGCTTCTTAGCCCGAAAGCCGAGCGGTGAGTTTAGGAATGAGCAGTTCTTC	CASSFLARKPSGEFRNEQFF	20	-	TRBV7-9	TRBJ2-1	-
TGTGCCAGCAATAAGGCCCGATTACCCTCCGATACGCAGTATTTT	CASNKARLPSDTQYF	15	few	TRBV6-1	TRBJ2-3	-
TGTGCCAGCAGTTTAAGAAGTAAGTGGACTGAAGCTTTCTTT	CASSLRSKWTEAFF	14	-	TRBV27	TRBJ1-1	-
TGTGCCAGCAGCTTAGATTCTGCGGCCACCATGAACACTGAAGCTTTCTTT	CASSLDSAATMNTEAFF	17	many	TRBV7-2	TRBJ1-1	-
TGTGCCAGCAGCCCAACTCGGGATAGAGGAACTGAAGCTTTCTTT	CASSPTRDRGTEAFF	15	many	TRBV11-2	TRBJ1-1	-
TGCAGTGCTCGGGGCCAGGCGGGGCGCACAGATACGCAGTATTTT	CSARGQAGRTDTQYF	15	-	TRBV20-1	TRBJ2-3	-
TGCAGAGATGACGGCCCGGCTGGTGAGCAGTTCTTC	CRDDGPAGEQFF	12	-	TRBV20-1	TRBJ2-1	-
TGTGCCAGTAGAAATCCACTAGCCAAAAACATTCAGTACTTC	CASRNPLAKNIQYF	14	-	TRBV19	TRBJ2-4	-
TGCGCCAGCAGCCCCGACCGGCCAGGGAATTCACCCCTCCACTTT	CASSPDRPGNSPLHF	15	few	TRBV5-1	TRBJ1-6	-
TGTGCCAGCAGCTTAGGGGCAGTCCTTTATGAAAAACTGTTTTTT	CASSLGAVLYEKLFF	15	many	TRBV7-9	TRBJ1-4	-
TGTGCCAGCAGTGAAAACCGCTTAAATGAAAAACTGTTTTTT	CASSENRLNEKLFF	14	few	TRBV2	TRBJ1-4	-
TGTGCCAGCAGTCCCCCCAAAAAGGATCCGAACTCTGGAAACACCATATATTTT	CASSPPKKDPNSGNTIYF	18	many	TRBV6-1	TRBJ1-3	-
TGTGCCAGCAGCCAAAATCCCGGGACAGGGGGCTACGAGCAGTACTTC	CASSQNPGTGGYEQYF	16	many	TRBV11-2	TRBJ2-7	TRBD1
TGTGCCGGACTTTCCCCGGATGATGAGCAGTTCTTC	CAGLSPDDEQFF	12	many	TRBV2	TRBJ2-1	-
TGCAGTGCTAGAGAGAACAGGGGGCGTATGAACGAGCAGTTCTTC	CSARENRGRMNEQFF	15	few	TRBV20-1	TRBJ2-1	TRBD1
TGTGCCAGCGGCGTTTTAGATCAGCCCCAGCATTTT	CASGVLDQPQHF	12	many	TRBV6-1	TRBJ1-5	-
TGTGCCAGCAGTCCCTATTACAATGAGCAGTTCTTC	CASSPYYNEQFF	12	many	TRBV6-1	TRBJ2-1	-
TGTGCCAGCTCACCACCGGCTAGCGGGAAAAACGAGCAGTACTTC	CASSPPASGKNEQYF	15	few	TRBV18	TRBJ2-7	TRBD2
TGTGCCAGCAGCCAAGTGGCAGGGGCGACTGGCTACACCTTC	CASSQVAGATGYTF	14	few	TRBV3-1	TRBJ1-2	-
TGTGCCAGCAGCCCGACAGTCGCGAACTCCTACGAGCAGTACTTC	CASSPTVANSYEQYF	15	few	TRBV7-9	TRBJ2-7	-
TGTGCCAGCAGTTTGCGGGGCAGGGGGCGGGGGGAGCAGTACTTC	CASSLRGRGRGEQYF	15	many	TRBV28	TRBJ2-7	-
TGCAGCGTAGGACAGGGGGAGGGCACCGGGGAGCTGTTTTTT	CSVGQGEGTGELFF	14	-	TRBV29-1	TRBJ2-2	TRBD1
TGTGCCAGCATGAGTACAGGGGGTCGGGACACCATATATTTT	CASMSTGGRDTIYF	14	many	TRBV6-1	TRBJ1-3	TRBD1
TGTGCCAGCAGTTACAGAAGGGAGCAGTACTTC	CASSYRREQYF	11	many	TRBV6-2/TRBV6-3	TRBJ2-7	-
TGTGCCAGCAGCTCAGCGGGAGGGAACACCGGGGAGCTGTTTTTT	CASSSAGGNTGELFF	15	many	TRBV7-2	TRBJ2-2	TRBD2
TGCAGCGTTGGGGGACAGGGAGGATACAATGAGCAGTTCTTC	CSVGGQGGYNEQFF	14	few	TRBV29-1	TRBJ2-1	TRBD1
TGTGCCAGCAGTGAAGGGATCTCCTCTTCCGGGGAGCTGTTTTTT	CASSEGISSSGELFF	15	many	TRBV6-4	TRBJ2-2	-
TGTGCCAGCAGCTCGCCGGGACAGGGACTCGGGGAGCTGTTTTTT	CASSSPGQGLGELFF	15	many	TRBV7-9	TRBJ2-2	TRBD1
TGTGCCAGCAGCTCGGACAGGGCCTCCTACAATGAGCAGTTCTTC	CASSSDRASYNEQFF	15	-	TRBV7-3	TRBJ2-1	TRBD1
TGTGCCAGCAGGCTTACGGCAGGGAATAGCAATCAGCCCCAGCATTTT	CASRLTAGNSNQPQHF	16	many	TRBV2	TRBJ1-5	-
TGCGCCAGCAGCCAAGTTGTTATTACTGGGGTGGAGACCCAGTACTTC	CASSQVVITGVETQYF	16	-	TRBV4-1	TRBJ2-5	-
TGTGCCAGCAGCTCCCAAGGGGGCGCGGCCTACGAGCAGTACTTC	CASSSQGGAAYEQYF	15	many	TRBV7-8	TRBJ2-7	TRBD1
TGCAGTGCTAGCGACAGGGGGAATGAGCAGTTCTTC	CSASDRGNEQFF	12	many	TRBV20-1	TRBJ2-1	TRBD1
TGCAGTGCTACCCCCCCGGAGCGGGGGGGTGAGCAGTTCTTC	CSATPPERGGEQFF	14	-	TRBV20-1	TRBJ2-1	TRBD2